Listed here are 27 T cell receptor beta chains from one sample, sequenced in a study of T cell responses to AZD1222 COVID-19 vaccine. The table came from immunoSEQ multiplex PCR; TCRdb's copy has only in-frame clones and leaves some out. Among 93,000 or so clones, roughly 88% were seen once, and the ten largest hold 20%. The sequences come from peripheral blood, collected on day 0 of AZD1222 vaccination. These receptors all stem from an adult in good health.

This clone has just one count. The rearrangement links TRBV28 to TRBJ1-4; D unresolved. V dropped 6 bases and J dropped 0 bases, with 5 bases sitting between them. The germline V gene encodes CDR1 MDHEN and CDR2 SYDVKM. The CDR3 loop spans 13 amino acids. The CDR3 nucleotides are TGTGCCAGCAGACCGGCAACTAATGAAAAACTGTTTTTT. Amino acid sequence: CASRPATNEKLFF.

This chain connects TRBV27 to TRBJ1-2; 11 nucleotides match TRBD1. V gave up 6 bases and J gave up 7 bases; unmatched junction bases: 4. CDR1 and CDR2 (germline): MNHEY, SMNVEV (reference sequence). The CDR3 extends over 13 amino acids. The CDR3 DNA sequence: TGTGCCAGCAGAGGACAGGGGGCTGGTGGCTACACCTTC. The encoded protein is CASRGQGAGGYTF.

V usage is TRBV6-5 and J usage is TRBJ1-1, with D maybe TRBD1 (5 bases). Germline V gives CDR1 MNHEY, CDR2 SVGAGI. V was shortened by 8 bases and J by 0 bases, with 13 bases between the two germline ends. The CDR3 is 14 amino acids. The CDR3 nucleotides read TGTGCCAGCCGACGGGGACTAATGAACACTGAAGCTTTCTTT. Its protein product is CASRRGLMNTEAFF.

This chain links TRBV6-5 with TRBJ1-1; D remains unclear. The CDR3 is 15 amino acids. V lost 6 bases and J 4 bases, leaving 18 bases between the germline ends. The germline V gene encodes CDR1 MNHEY and CDR2 SVGAGI. The CDR3 DNA sequence: TGTGCCAGCAGACCAGGTACCCTTGGGGTCACTGAAGCTTTCTTT. It is translated as CASRPGTLGVTEAFF.

This chain links TRBV9 with TRBJ2-2; D may be TRBD2 (5 bases). CDR1 and CDR2 from the germline V gene are SGDLS and YYNGEE. The CDR3 runs 15 residues. Trimming removed 2 bases from V and 1 base from J, with 9 bases in between. This CDR3 reads CASSVSRGNTGELFF. The CDR3 coding sequence is TGTGCCAGCAGCGTCTCCCGGGGGAACACCGGGGAGCTGTTTTTT.

Only one count was recorded for this clone. The chain recombines TRBV5-1 with TRBJ1-1; the match to TRBD1 covers 9 bases. The CDR3 sequence is 14 residues long. V trimming: 6 bases; J trimming: 3 bases; junction bases outside the gene matches: 6. Germline V gene sequence: CDR1 SGHRS, CDR2 YFSETQ. The CDR3, as DNA: TGCGCCAGCAACACGGACAGGGGACACACTGAAGCTTTCTTT. Its translation is CASNTDRGHTEAFF. The full variable domain, with the rest looked up from reference TRBV5-1 and TRBJ1-1, is KAGVTQTPRYLIKTRGQQVTLSCSPISGHRSVSWYQQTPGQGLQFLFEYFSETQRNKGNFPGRFSGRQFSNSRSEMNVSTLELGDSALYLCASNTDRGHTEAFFGQGTRLTVV.

The chain has TRBV3-1 (or the pseudogene TRBV3-2) and TRBJ2-3; 9 bases match TRBD1. The V and J ends lost 0 bases and 6 bases, in that order; junction bases with no gene match: 7. The V gene's germline CDR1 is LGHDT and CDR2 YNNKEL (reference sequence). The CDR3 covers 16 residues. The CDR3 DNA sequence: TGTGCCAGCAGCCAAGATGGGACAGGGATTCCGGATACGCAGTATTTT. It specifies CASSQDGTGIPDTQYF.

V and J are TRBV3-1 (or the pseudogene TRBV3-2) and TRBJ2-2, with 8 bases matching TRBD1. The length of the CDR3 is 16 residues. With 4 bases clipped from V and 7 bases from J, the junction kept 11 bases outside the gene matches. Germline V gives CDR1 LGHDT, CDR2 YNNKEL (reference sequence). The DNA of the CDR3 is TGTGCCAGCAGCCCAATGGGCAGGGGGCGGATCGGGGAGCTGTTTTTT. It is translated as CASSPMGRGRIGELFF.

V gene TRBV4-3 combines with J gene TRBJ2-3, with a possible D match to TRBD2 (5 bases). Trimming removed 1 base from V and 5 bases from J, with 16 bases in between. The CDR3 loop spans 16 amino acids. From germline, CDR1 is LGHNA and CDR2 YSLEER. This CDR3 reads CASSQGIREVLDTQYF. As DNA, the CDR3 is TGCGCCAGCAGCCAAGGGATCCGGGAAGTGTTAGATACGCAGTATTTT.

This clone was seen once. The chain couples TRBV18 to TRBJ2-2; no definite D call. Trimming removed 3 bases at V and 5 bases at J, with 16 bases between. This CDR3 spans 16 amino acids. Per the germline V gene, CDR1 is KGHSH and CDR2 is LQKENI. The CDR3 bases are TGTGCCAGCTCACCGAATCGAGCCCCAGCAACCGGGGAGCTGTTTTTT. This gives the protein CASSPNRAPATGELFF.

The CDR3 region is CASSYLSHGNTIYF. DNA for the CDR3: TGTGCCAGCAGTTACCTCTCTCATGGAAACACCATATATTTT. This chain uses TRBV6-5 with TRBJ1-3; D is ambiguous. The V end was cut by 2 bases, the J end by 3 bases, with 8 bases between. The CDR3 loop spans 14 amino acids. CDR1 and CDR2 (germline): MNHEY, SVGAGI.

The chain uses TRBV7-9 and TRBJ2-7; D is uncertain. The CDR3 is 13 amino acids. Germline V gene sequence: CDR1 SEHNR, CDR2 FQNEAQ (reference sequence). Trimming took off 4 bases at V and 5 bases at J, with 12 bases between the two ends. This CDR3 reads CASSSSIPDEQYF. The CDR3 DNA reads TGTGCCAGCAGCTCCTCTATCCCAGACGAGCAGTACTTC.

The chain combines TRBV7-3 with TRBJ2-3; 11 bases are a match to TRBD2. The CDR3 totals 16 residues. Germline CDR1 is SGHTA and CDR2 is FQGTGA. Trimming removed 1 base from V and 10 bases from J; junction bases left unmatched: 10. Written as DNA, the CDR3 is TGTGCCAGCAGCTTAAATAGCGGGGGGGCCGGTCAGGCGCAGTATTTT. Its protein is CASSLNSGGAGQAQYF.

The chain links TRBV27 to TRBJ1-1, with D perhaps matching TRBD1 (6 bases). The germline V gene has CDR1 MNHEY and CDR2 SMNVEV (reference sequence). The V gene lost 5 bases and the J gene lost 5 bases, with 12 bases spanning the gap. CDR3 length: 13 residues. The CDR3 here is CASSNTGWTEAFF. The CDR3 DNA follows: TGTGCCAGCAGTAACACAGGGTGGACTGAAGCTTTCTTT.

J is TRBJ2-1 and V is TRBV7-8; TRBD1 agrees at 7 bases. The junction had 6 bases not matched to a gene; V was cut back by 0 bases and J by 7 bases. Germline V gives CDR1 SGHVS, CDR2 FQNEAQ. The CDR3 sequence is 15 residues long. The CDR3 DNA is TGTGCCAGCAGCTTAGCCCAGGGGGTCTGGAATGAGCAGTTCTTC. As protein: CASSLAQGVWNEQFF.

V gene TRBV2 combines with J gene TRBJ1-4; 7 bases match TRBD1. V trimming: 3 bases; J trimming: 9 bases; junction bases outside the gene matches: 1. CDR3 length: 12 amino acids. The germline CDR1 and CDR2 sequences are SNHLY and FYNNEI. The CDR3 protein is CASSEDRKKLFF. The DNA for the CDR3 is TGTGCCAGCAGTGAGGACAGGAAAAAACTGTTTTTT. Full variable domain (remainder filled in from reference TRBV2 and TRBJ1-4): EPEVTQTPSHQVTQMGQEVILRCVPISNHLYFYWYRQILGQKVEFLVSFYNNEISEKSEIFDDQFSVERPDGSNFTLKIRSTKLEDSAMYFCASSEDRKKLFFGSGTQLSVL.

CDR3 amino acids: CASSGDSYEQYF. The CDR3 coding sequence is TGTGCCAGCAGTGGGGACTCCTACGAGCAGTACTTC. The chain has TRBV2 and TRBJ2-7; D gene ambiguous. Trimming pared 4 bases from V and 0 bases from J, leaving 4 bases between. Germline lookup yields CDR1 SNHLY and CDR2 FYNNEI. The CDR3 spans 12 residues. The full variable domain, in which reference TRBV2 and TRBJ2-7 provide the parts outside the CDR3, is EPEVTQTPSHQVTQMGQEVILRCVPISNHLYFYWYRQILGQKVEFLVSFYNNEISEKSEIFDDQFSVERPDGSNFTLKIRSTKLEDSAMYFCASSGDSYEQYFGPGTRLTVT.

This chain connects TRBV27 to TRBJ2-1; 10 nucleotides align to TRBD2. With 6 bases clipped from V and 2 bases from J, the junction kept 7 bases outside the gene matches. Germline CDR1 MNHEY, CDR2 SMNVEV (reference sequence). This CDR3 is 16 amino acids long. The CDR3 region has the DNA TGTGCCAGCAGCACTCGGGGGACTAGCGCCTACAATGAGCAGTTCTTC. Amino acids: CASSTRGTSAYNEQFF.

The chain joins TRBV14 to TRBJ1-3; D remains ambiguous. This CDR3 region has 14 residues. Trimming took off 4 bases at V and 2 bases at J, with 9 bases between the two ends. CDR1 is SGHDN, CDR2 FVKESK, per germline. The CDR3 loop is CASSPSGAGNTIYF. The CDR3 DNA is TGTGCCAGCAGCCCGAGCGGGGCTGGAAACACCATATATTTT.

This chain's CDR3 is CASSPPGQSVNYGYTF. The CDR3 coding sequence is TGTGCCAGCTCACCCCCCGGACAGAGCGTTAACTATGGCTACACCTTC. This chain joins TRBV18 and TRBJ1-2; D might be TRBD1 (6 bases). V dropped 3 bases and J dropped 1 base, with 15 bases sitting between them. Germline CDR1 and CDR2: KGHSH and LQKENI. This CDR3 is 16 amino acids long.

The V call is TRBV28, the J call TRBJ1-1; 10 nucleotides match TRBD1. This CDR3 comprises 17 residues. Germline V gives CDR1 MDHEN, CDR2 SYDVKM. V was clipped by 3 bases and J by 1 base; unmatched bases: 8. DNA of the CDR3: TGTGCCAGCAGTTTCGGGTCCGGGACAGGGGCGAACACTGAAGCTTTCTTT. This codes for CASSFGSGTGANTEAFF.

This clone was counted between two and nine times. The chain combines TRBV13 with TRBJ1-1; a possible D gene is TRBD1 (6 bases). Germline V lookup: CDR1 PRHDT, CDR2 FYEKMQ (reference sequence). Trimming cost V 4 bases and J 0 bases, with 12 bases left between them. This CDR3 spans 15 amino acids. Here the CDR3 DNA reads TGTGCCAGCAGCTCGGACAGCCTAATGAACACTGAAGCTTTCTTT. Protein: CASSSDSLMNTEAFF.

This sequence joins TRBV6-6 and TRBJ2-1; TRBD2 might be the D (5 bases). The CDR3 has 12 amino acids. Germline assignment: CDR1 MNHNY and CDR2 SVGAGI (reference sequence). Deletions cut 1 base from V and 8 bases from J, with 6 bases between. CDR3 nucleotide sequence: TGTGCCAGCAGTTACTTCGGGGATGAGCAGTTCTTC. Its protein product is CASSYFGDEQFF.

The chain couples TRBV7-9 to TRBJ1-1; D might be TRBD1 (6 bases). Trimming took off 5 bases at V and 2 bases at J, with 15 bases between the two ends. This CDR3 has 15 residues. Looked up from germline, CDR1 is SEHNR and CDR2 is FQNEAQ (reference sequence). The CDR3 nucleotides are TGTGCCAGCAGCCCCGGCGGGGGGCCCAACACTGAAGCTTTCTTT. Its protein is CASSPGGGPNTEAFF.

The V gene is TRBV11-2, the J gene TRBJ1-2; maybe TRBD1 (5 bases). Trimming removed 5 bases from V and 0 bases from J, with 10 bases in between. Germline V gene data show CDR1 as SGHAT and CDR2 as FQNNGV. CDR3 length: 14 amino acids. The CDR3 here is CASSTGPSNYGYTF. In DNA, the CDR3 is TGTGCCAGCAGCACAGGTCCCTCTAACTATGGCTACACCTTC.

The CDR3 sequence is CASSGISAGTGELFF. Here the CDR3 DNA reads TGTGCCAGCAGTGGTATTTCAGCGGGCACCGGGGAGCTGTTTTTT. This chain links TRBV25-1 with TRBJ2-2, with TRBD2 as a possible D gene (6 bases). Per germline, CDR1 MGHDK and CDR2 SYGVNS. The CDR3 covers 15 residues. Deletions cut 4 bases from V and 4 bases from J, with 13 bases between. Using reference TRBV25-1 and TRBJ2-2 for the parts outside the CDR3, the full variable domain is EADIYQTPRYLVIGTGKKITLECSQTMGHDKMYWYQQDPGMELHLIHYSYGVNSTEKGDLSSESTVSRIRTEHFPLTLESARPSHTSQYLCASSGISAGTGELFFGEGSRLTVL.

The chain has TRBV10-3 and TRBJ1-2; D unresolved. Germline CDR1 ENHRY, CDR2 SYGVKD. The CDR3 consists of 15 residues. Between the trimmed V and J ends, which lost 8 bases and 7 bases, there was a span of 23 bases. Here the CDR3 reads CAIPSGGVLGAGYTF. Here the CDR3 DNA reads TGTGCCATCCCCTCGGGTGGGGTTTTGGGCGCTGGCTACACCTTC.